In its sample, the clone carrying this T cell receptor (beta chain) is medium-sized. Antigen unknown. An end of the junction differs from the germline gene, which may be a read error. CDR1 is MDHEN and CDR2 is SYDVKM in the germline V gene. This CDR3 is built from 12 residues. CMV status came from CD4+ T cell IFNgamma after overnight CMV lysate stimulation of fresh PBMCs. Four subsets defined by CD45RA and CD27 were sorted after CD3, CD4, CD8 and live/dead staining. The data derive from a study of naive and memory T cell subsets. The beta constant-region primer was an equimolar mix of two oligonucleotides covering TRBC1 and TRBC2. Ligation attached a single-stranded oligonucleotide with a 12-nucleotide UMI and the SP2 primer to the cDNA 3' end. TCRdb redid the calling of the UMI-ligation and nested PCR reads with MiXCR, one entry per CDR3 protein. The repertoire holds more than 25,000 distinct CDR3 sequences, about 11% seen once, with roughly a sixth in the top ten.

Study-wide results and limits: Over 95% of naive TCR sequences appeared only once, unlike memory subsets.

The chain couples TRBV28 to TRBJ1-5; D is undetermined. The sequencing sample was made of effector memory CD4+ T cells from blood. Specified subset: effector memory, CD45RA- CD27-. The receptor's source is a human donor in good health. The CDR3, as DNA: TGTGCCAGCAGTTTAAGCACTCAGCCCCAGCATTTT. Translated, it gives CASSLSTQPQHF.